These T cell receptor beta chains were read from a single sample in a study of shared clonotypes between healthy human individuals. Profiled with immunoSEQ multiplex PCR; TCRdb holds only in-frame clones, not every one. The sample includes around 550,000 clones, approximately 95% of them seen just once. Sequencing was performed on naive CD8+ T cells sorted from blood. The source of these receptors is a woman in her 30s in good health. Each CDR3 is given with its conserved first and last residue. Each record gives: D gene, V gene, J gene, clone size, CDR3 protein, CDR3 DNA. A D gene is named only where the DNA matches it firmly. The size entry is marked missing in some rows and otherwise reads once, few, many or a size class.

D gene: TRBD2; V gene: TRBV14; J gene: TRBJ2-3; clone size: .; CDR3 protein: CASSQFAGGADTQYF; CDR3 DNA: TGTGCCAGCAGCCAATTCGCGGGAGGTGCAGATACGCAGTATTTT
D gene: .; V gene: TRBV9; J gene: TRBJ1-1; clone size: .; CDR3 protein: CASSEWNTEAFF; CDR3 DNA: TGTGCCAGCAGCGAGTGGAACACTGAAGCTTTCTTT
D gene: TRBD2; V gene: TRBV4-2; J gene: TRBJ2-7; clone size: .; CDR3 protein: CASSQEGDGLGYEQYF; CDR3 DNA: TGTGCCAGCAGCCAAGAAGGAGACGGACTAGGCTACGAGCAGTACTTC
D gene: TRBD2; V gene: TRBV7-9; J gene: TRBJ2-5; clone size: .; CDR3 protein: CASRTRNTMSGDQETQYF; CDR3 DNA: TGTGCCAGCAGAACACGCAATACGATGAGCGGGGACCAAGAGACCCAGTACTTC
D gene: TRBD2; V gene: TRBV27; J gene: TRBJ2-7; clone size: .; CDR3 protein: CASSSTSGSGYEQYF; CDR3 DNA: TGTGCCAGCAGTTCGACTAGCGGGAGTGGGTACGAGCAGTACTTC
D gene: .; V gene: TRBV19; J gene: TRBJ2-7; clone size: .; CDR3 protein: CATGTPSSYEQYF; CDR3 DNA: TGTGCCACGGGGACACCGAGCTCCTACGAGCAGTACTTC
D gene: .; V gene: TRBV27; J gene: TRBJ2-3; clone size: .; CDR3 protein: CASSPGTSSTDTQYF; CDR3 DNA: TGTGCCAGCAGTCCGGGGACCAGTAGCACAGATACGCAGTATTTT
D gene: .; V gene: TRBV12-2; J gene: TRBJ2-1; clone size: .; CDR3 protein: CVGGASGRRRQFF; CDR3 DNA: TGTGTGGGAGGGGCTAGCGGGAGGAGGCGGCAGTTCTTC
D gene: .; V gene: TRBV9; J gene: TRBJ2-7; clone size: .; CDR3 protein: CASSVGGGEQYF; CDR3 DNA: TGTGCCAGCAGCGTAGGAGGGGGCGAGCAGTACTTC
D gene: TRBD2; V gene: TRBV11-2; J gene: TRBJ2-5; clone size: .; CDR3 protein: CASSLEVAGEETQYF; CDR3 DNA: TGTGCCAGCAGCTTAGAGGTAGCGGGAGAGGAGACCCAGTACTTC
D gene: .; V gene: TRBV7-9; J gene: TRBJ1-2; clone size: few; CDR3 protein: CASSFDRSGYGYTF; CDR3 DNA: TGTGCCAGCAGCTTCGACAGGTCCGGCTATGGCTACACCTTC
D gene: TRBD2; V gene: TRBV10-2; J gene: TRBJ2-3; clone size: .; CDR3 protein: CASRAGRRPDTQYF; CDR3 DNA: TGCGCCAGCAGGGCCGGGAGGAGGCCAGATACGCAGTATTTT
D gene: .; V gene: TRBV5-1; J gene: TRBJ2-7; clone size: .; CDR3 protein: CASSLIGGSYEQYF; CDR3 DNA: TGCGCCAGCAGCTTGATAGGGGGCTCCTACGAGCAGTACTTC
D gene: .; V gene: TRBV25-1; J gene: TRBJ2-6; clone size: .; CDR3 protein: CASSDRSGANVLTF; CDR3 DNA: TGTGCCAGCAGTGACCGCTCTGGGGCCAACGTCCTGACTTTC
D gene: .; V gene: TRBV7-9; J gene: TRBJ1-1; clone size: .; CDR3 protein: CASSLAANPSLGGQTEAFF; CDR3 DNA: TGTGCCAGCAGCTTAGCGGCCAATCCATCTCTAGGGGGTCAAACTGAAGCTTTCTTT
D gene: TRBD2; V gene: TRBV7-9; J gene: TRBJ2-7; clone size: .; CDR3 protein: CASSLSSGSGYEQYF; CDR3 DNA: TGTGCCAGCAGCTTGTCCAGCGGGAGCGGTTACGAGCAGTACTTC
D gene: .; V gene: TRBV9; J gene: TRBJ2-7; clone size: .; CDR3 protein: CASSVGGDSYEQYF; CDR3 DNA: TGTGCCAGCAGCGTTGGAGGGGACTCCTACGAGCAGTACTTC
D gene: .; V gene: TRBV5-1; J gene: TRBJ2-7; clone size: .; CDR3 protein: CASSLIGSYEQYF; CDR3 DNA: TGCGCCAGCAGCTTGATCGGGAGCTACGAGCAGTACTTC
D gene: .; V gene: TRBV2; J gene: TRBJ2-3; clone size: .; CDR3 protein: CASSVTDTQYF; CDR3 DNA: TGTGCCAGCAGTGTCACAGATACGCAGTATTTT
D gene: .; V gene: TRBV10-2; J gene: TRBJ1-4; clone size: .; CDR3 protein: CASSTGDYEKLFF; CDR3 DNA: TGCGCCAGCTCGACAGGAGATTATGAAAAACTGTTTTTT
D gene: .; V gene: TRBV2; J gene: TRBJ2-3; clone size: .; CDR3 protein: CASSPLLDTQYF; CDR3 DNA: TGTGCCAGCAGCCCCCTATTAGATACGCAGTATTTT
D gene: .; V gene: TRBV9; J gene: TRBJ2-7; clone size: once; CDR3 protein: CASSVVATAAAYEQYF; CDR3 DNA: TGTGCCAGCAGCGTAGTTGCGACAGCGGCCGCCTACGAGCAGTACTTC
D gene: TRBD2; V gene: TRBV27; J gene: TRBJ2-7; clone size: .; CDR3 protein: CASSLLAGAYEQYF; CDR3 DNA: TGTGCCAGCAGCTTACTAGCGGGAGCCTACGAGCAGTACTTC
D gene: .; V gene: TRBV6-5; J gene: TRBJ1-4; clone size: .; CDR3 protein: CASSKTGATNEKLFF; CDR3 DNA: TGTGCCAGCAGTAAAACAGGCGCAACTAATGAAAAACTGTTTTTT
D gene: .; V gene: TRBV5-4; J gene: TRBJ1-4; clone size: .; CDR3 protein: CASSLAAGSPNEKLFF; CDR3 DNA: TGTGCCAGCAGCTTGGCCGCGGGGAGCCCTAATGAAAAACTGTTTTTT
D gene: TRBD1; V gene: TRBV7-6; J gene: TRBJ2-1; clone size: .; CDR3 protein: CASSSGTGGINEQFF; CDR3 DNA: TGTGCCAGCAGCTCAGGGACAGGGGGCATCAATGAGCAGTTCTTC
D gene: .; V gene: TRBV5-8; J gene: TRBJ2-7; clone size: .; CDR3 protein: CASSSSRF; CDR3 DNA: TGTGCCAGCAGCTCGTCCCGCTTC
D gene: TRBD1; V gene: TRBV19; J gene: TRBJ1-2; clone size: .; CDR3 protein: CASSVHLGQGQGDGYTF; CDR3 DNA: TGTGCCAGTAGTGTCCACCTGGGACAGGGTCAGGGCGATGGCTACACCTTC
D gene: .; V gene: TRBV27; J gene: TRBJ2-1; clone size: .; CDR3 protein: CATTTGSYNEQFF; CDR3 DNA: TGTGCCACCACGACAGGCTCCTACAATGAGCAGTTCTTC
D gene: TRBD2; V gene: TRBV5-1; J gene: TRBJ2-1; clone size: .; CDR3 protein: CASSLLSAGEPSYNEQFF; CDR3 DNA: TGCGCCAGCAGCTTGTTATCGGCGGGAGAGCCATCCTACAATGAGCAGTTCTTC
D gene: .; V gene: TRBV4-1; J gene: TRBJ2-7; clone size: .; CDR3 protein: CASSQYRSYEQYF; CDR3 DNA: TGCGCCAGCAGCCAATACAGATCCTACGAGCAGTACTTC
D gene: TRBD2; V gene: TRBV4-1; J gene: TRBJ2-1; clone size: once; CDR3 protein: CASSQAVGSGRNNEQFF; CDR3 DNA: TGCGCCAGCAGCCAAGCTGTTGGAAGCGGGAGAAACAATGAGCAGTTCTTC
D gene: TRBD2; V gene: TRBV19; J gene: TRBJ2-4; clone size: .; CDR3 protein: CASRKRWREASKNIQYF; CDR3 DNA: TGTGCCAGCAGAAAACGATGGCGGGAGGCATCCAAAAACATTCAGTACTTC
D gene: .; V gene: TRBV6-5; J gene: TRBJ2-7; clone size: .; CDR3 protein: CASSYAGFSYEQYF; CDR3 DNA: TGTGCCAGCAGTTACGCAGGGTTCTCCTACGAGCAGTACTTC
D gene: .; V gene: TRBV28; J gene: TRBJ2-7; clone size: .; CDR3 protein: CASSFRLNYEQYF; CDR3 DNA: TGTGCCAGCAGTTTTAGGCTTAACTACGAGCAGTACTTC
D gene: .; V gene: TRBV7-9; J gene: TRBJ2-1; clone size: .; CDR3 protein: CASSLEARGPVSYEQFF; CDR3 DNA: TGTGCCAGCAGCTTAGAGGCCAGGGGCCCCGTAAGCTATGAGCAGTTCTTC
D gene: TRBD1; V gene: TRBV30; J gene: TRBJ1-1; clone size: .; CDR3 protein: CAWTGTGETEAFF; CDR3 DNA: TGTGCCTGGACCGGGACAGGGGAGACTGAAGCTTTCTTT
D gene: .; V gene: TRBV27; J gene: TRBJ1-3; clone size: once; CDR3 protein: CASSLGRALRLDTIYF; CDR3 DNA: TGTGCCAGCAGTTTAGGGAGGGCTCTCCGACTGGACACCATATATTTT
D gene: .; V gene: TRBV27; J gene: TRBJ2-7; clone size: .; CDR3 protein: CASSERGYEQYF; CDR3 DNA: TGTGCCAGCAGTGAGAGGGGCTACGAGCAGTACTTC
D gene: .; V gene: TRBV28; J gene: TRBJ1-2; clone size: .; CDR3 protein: CASSLEGLANYGYTF; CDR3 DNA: TGTGCCAGCAGTTTGGAAGGACTCGCTAACTATGGCTACACCTTC
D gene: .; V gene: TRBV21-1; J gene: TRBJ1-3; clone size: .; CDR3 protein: CASSKIRDSGNTIYF; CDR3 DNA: TGTGCCAGCAGCAAGATACGGGACTCTGGAAACACCATATATTTT
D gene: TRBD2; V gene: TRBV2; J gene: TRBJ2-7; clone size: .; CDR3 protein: CAGGLVIYEQYF; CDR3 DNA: TGTGCCGGGGGACTAGTTATCTACGAGCAGTACTTC
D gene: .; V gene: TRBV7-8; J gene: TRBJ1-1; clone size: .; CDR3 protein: CASSLDTGGLYTEAFF; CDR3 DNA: TGTGCCAGCAGCTTAGATACCGGGGGCCTGTACACTGAAGCTTTCTTT